This TCR beta chain was obtained from a study of Graves' ophthalmopathy and Graves' hyperthyroidism. Study-level results: Blood was where most expanded thyroid clonotypes above 0.001 frequency also turned up.

The length of the CDR3 is 14 residues. The germline V gene has CDR1 LNHDA and CDR2 SQIVND (reference sequence). The V and J ends lost 7 bases and 3 bases, in that order; junction bases with no gene match: 5. Concerning this clonotype itself: Its target is unknown.

Amplifying from RNA transcripts, the study obtained TCR beta CDR3 regions. First-round RT-PCR employed HTBI primers, with a second-round multiplex PCR after it. TCRdb fed the multiplex PCR reads into MiXCR, producing one record per CDR3 protein. Counted here are 650,000 to 900,000 distinct CDR3 sequences, 40% occurring once; the ten biggest clones make up 40% to 45%. Isolation of PBMCs was performed using about 9.9 ml of fresh peripheral blood. The genes are TRBV19 and TRBJ1-4; 7 positions match TRBD1. This receptor was obtained from an adult man with Graves' ophthalmopathy. Material for sequencing was peripheral blood. CDR3 residues: CASNYRGANEKLFF. CDR3 sequence (DNA): TGTGCCAGTAATTACAGGGGAGCTAATGAAAAACTGTTTTTT.